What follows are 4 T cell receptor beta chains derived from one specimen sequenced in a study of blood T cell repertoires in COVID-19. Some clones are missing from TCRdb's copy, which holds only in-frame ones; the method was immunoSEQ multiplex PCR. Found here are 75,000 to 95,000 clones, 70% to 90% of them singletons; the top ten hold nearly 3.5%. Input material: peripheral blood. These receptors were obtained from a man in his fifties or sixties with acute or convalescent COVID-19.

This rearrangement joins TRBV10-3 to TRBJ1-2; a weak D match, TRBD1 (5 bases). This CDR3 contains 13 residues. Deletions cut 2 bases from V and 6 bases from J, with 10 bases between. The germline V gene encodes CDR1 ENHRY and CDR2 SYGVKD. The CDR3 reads CAISEGQGNGYTF. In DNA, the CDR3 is TGTGCCATCAGTGAGGGGCAGGGTAATGGCTACACCTTC.

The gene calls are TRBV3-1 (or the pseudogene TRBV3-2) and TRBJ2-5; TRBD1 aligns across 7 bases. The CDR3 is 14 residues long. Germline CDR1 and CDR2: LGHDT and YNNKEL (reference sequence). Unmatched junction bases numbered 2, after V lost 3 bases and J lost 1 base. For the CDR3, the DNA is TGTGCCAGCAGCCATGGGACAGTCCAAGAGACCCAGTACTTC. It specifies CASSHGTVQETQYF.

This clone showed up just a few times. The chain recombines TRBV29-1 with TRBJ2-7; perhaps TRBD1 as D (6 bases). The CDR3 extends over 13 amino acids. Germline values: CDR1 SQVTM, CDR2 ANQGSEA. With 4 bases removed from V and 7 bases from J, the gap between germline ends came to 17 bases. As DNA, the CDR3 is TGCAGCGTTGCGGTGCAGGGGCTGGGGGAGCAGTACTTC. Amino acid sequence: CSVAVQGLGEQYF.

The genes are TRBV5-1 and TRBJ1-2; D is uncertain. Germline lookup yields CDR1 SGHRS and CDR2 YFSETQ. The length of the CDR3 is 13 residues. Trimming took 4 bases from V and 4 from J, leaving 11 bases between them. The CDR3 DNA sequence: TGCGCCAGCAGCCCAGACGGGTCCTATGGCTACACCTTC. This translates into CASSPDGSYGYTF.